The rows below give T cell receptor beta chains drawn from one sample of a study of blood T cells in healthy people across ages. TCRdb used MiXCR to reprocess the 5' RACE reads, holding one entry per CDR3 protein. In the table there are about 800,000 distinct CDR3 sequences, 25% of which are singletons. Another study also made use of these data, one on T cells of mothers and their children.

Sequenced material: blood. These receptor sequences come from a boy aged 5-17 years in good health. CDR3s include the opening cysteine and the closing phenylalanine or tryptophan. The order of the fields is V gene, clone size, J gene, D gene, CDR3 protein, CDR3 DNA. The D gene is left open where the match is weak. Not every row has a clone size; where given, it reads once, few, many or a size class.

>TRBV7-3|.|TRBJ2-5|.
CASSLGGEQGLGETQYF
TGTGCCAGCAGCTTAGGGGGAGAACAGGGCCTAGGGGAGACCCAGTACTTC
>TRBV28|.|TRBJ2-5|.
CASSHPRTETQYF
TGTGCCAGCAGTCATCCCAGGACGGAGACCCAGTACTTC
>TRBV4-3|.|TRBJ1-2|.
CASSQDLLGGSYGYTF
TGCGCCAGCAGCCAAGATCTATTGGGGGGGAGCTATGGCTACACCTTC
>TRBV4-3|few|TRBJ1-5|.
CASSQDFGNQPQHF
TGCGCCAGCAGCCAAGATTTCGGGAATCAGCCCCAGCATTTT
>TRBV28|.|TRBJ1-2|TRBD1
CASSLISAGGPSGYTF
TGTGCCAGCAGTTTAATTTCGGCAGGGGGCCCGTCTGGCTACACCTTC
>TRBV6-2/TRBV6-3|.|TRBJ1-1|TRBD1
CASRDGQGAVTEAFF
TGTGCCAGCAGAGACGGACAGGGGGCGGTCACTGAAGCTTTCTTT
>TRBV10-2|.|TRBJ2-7|TRBD2
CASSTQGSGGSYEQYF
TGCGCCAGCAGCACCCAAGGGAGCGGGGGGTCCTACGAGCAGTACTTC
>TRBV20-1|.|TRBJ1-4|.
CSAPAWEKLFF
TGCAGTGCCCCGGCTTGGGAAAAACTGTTTTTT
>TRBV7-2|.|TRBJ2-3|.
CASSLGLVGTDTQYF
TGTGCCAGCAGCTTAGGGCTAGTAGGCACAGATACGCAGTATTTT
>TRBV28|.|TRBJ1-5|.
CAITTGLSNQPQHF
TGTGCCATAACGACCGGGCTTAGCAATCAGCCCCAGCATTTT
>TRBV20-1|few|TRBJ2-3|.
CSARFAMTDTQYF
TGCAGTGCTAGATTTGCGATGACAGATACGCAGTATTTT
>TRBV20-1|.|TRBJ2-5|TRBD1
CSARDLIGTGDNQETQYF
TGCAGTGCTAGAGATTTAATCGGGACAGGGGATAATCAAGAGACCCAGTACTTC
>TRBV29-1|few|TRBJ1-1|TRBD1
CSVTGGSTEAFF
TGCAGCGTCACAGGGGGAAGCACTGAAGCTTTCTTT
>TRBV28|few|TRBJ2-7|.
CASIVGDYGSYEQYF
TGTGCCAGCATCGTAGGTGACTATGGTTCCTACGAGCAGTACTTC
>TRBV2|.|TRBJ1-5|TRBD1
CASSGGQGSNQPQHF
TGTGCCAGCAGTGGGGGACAGGGGAGCAATCAGCCCCAGCATTTT
>TRBV24-1|.|TRBJ2-5|TRBD2
CATSDPDGGSETQYF
TGTGCCACCAGTGACCCGGACGGGGGGAGCGAGACCCAGTACTTC
>TRBV29-1|few|TRBJ2-1|.
CSEDTNNEQFF
TGCAGCGAGGACACAAACAATGAGCAGTTCTTC
>TRBV4-3|.|TRBJ1-5|.
CASSQEGGSNQPQHF
TGCGCCAGCAGCCAAGAGGGGGGTAGCAATCAGCCCCAGCATTTT
>TRBV7-9|.|TRBJ2-3|.
CASSPSPGVADTQYF
TGTGCCAGCAGCCCCTCCCCGGGGGTCGCAGATACGCAGTATTTT
>TRBV29-1|few|TRBJ1-1|.
CSVQRRTEAFF
TGCAGCGTTCAAAGGAGGACTGAAGCTTTCTTT
>TRBV7-2|.|TRBJ2-7|.
CASSFYLVYEQYF
TGTGCCAGCAGCTTCTACTTGGTATACGAGCAGTACTTC
>TRBV7-9|many|TRBJ1-4|.
CASSLLANEKLFF
TGTGCCAGCAGCTTATTGGCGAATGAAAAACTGTTTTTT
>TRBV5-1|.|TRBJ2-1|.
CASSLRRYGAPSEQFF
TGCGCCAGCAGCTTGCGTAGATACGGGGCCCCCAGTGAGCAGTTCTTC
>TRBV7-9|.|TRBJ2-3|.
CASSQQLTSTDTQYF
TGTGCCAGCAGCCAACAGTTGACCAGCACAGATACGCAGTATTTT
>TRBV7-9|.|TRBJ2-6|.
CASSSPTPVSANVLTF
TGTGCCAGCAGCTCGCCAACACCGGTGTCGGCCAACGTCCTGACTTTC
>TRBV29-1|.|TRBJ2-1|.
CSVEAGSYNEQFF
TGCAGCGTTGAGGCGGGATCCTACAATGAGCAGTTCTTC
>TRBV28|.|TRBJ1-5|TRBD1
CASQGDYQPQHF
TGTGCCAGTCAGGGGGATTATCAGCCCCAGCATTTT
>TRBV29-1|few|TRBJ2-4|TRBD1
CSVEDSRGQENIQYF
TGCAGCGTTGAAGATAGTAGGGGGCAGGAAAACATTCAGTACTTC
>TRBV4-3|few|TRBJ1-1|.
CASSQDPGDYTEAFF
TGCGCCAGCAGCCAAGATCCGGGGGACTACACTGAAGCTTTCTTT
>TRBV20-1|.|TRBJ2-7|TRBD2
CSANPGTSGDYEQYF
TGCAGTGCTAACCCTGGGACTAGCGGCGATTACGAGCAGTACTTC
>TRBV27|few|TRBJ2-3|TRBD2
CASSLIAGGRDTQYF
TGTGCCAGCAGTCTTATAGCGGGAGGGAGAGATACGCAGTATTTT
>TRBV9|.|TRBJ2-6|TRBD1
CASSVATVDRFSGANVLTF
TGTGCCAGCAGCGTAGCTACGGTGGACAGGTTTTCTGGGGCCAACGTCCTGACTTTC
>TRBV9|.|TRBJ2-1|.
CASSVQAAGFNEQFF
TGTGCCAGCAGCGTACAAGCTGCGGGGTTTAATGAGCAGTTCTTC
>TRBV6-5|few|TRBJ1-1|TRBD1
CASRRDRANTEAFF
TGTGCCAGCAGGCGGGACAGGGCGAACACTGAAGCTTTCTTT
>TRBV10-2|few|TRBJ2-1|.
CASTGGLSLYNEQFF
TGCGCCAGCACGGGGGGCCTCTCTTTATACAATGAGCAGTTCTTC
>TRBV7-8|.|TRBJ2-7|.
CASSLYGGVAGDYEQYF
TGTGCCAGCAGCTTATATGGAGGTGTGGCAGGGGACTACGAGCAGTATTTC
>TRBV30|few|TRBJ1-3|.
CAWSVLPASQFLRGNTIYF
TGTGCCTGGAGTGTACTTCCGGCCTCTCAGTTCCTGCGGGGAAACACCATATATTTT
>TRBV7-9|.|TRBJ2-1|.
CASSLVSGDDNEQFF
TGTGCCAGCAGCTTAGTATCTGGGGATGACAATGAGCAGTTCTTC
>TRBV6-5|few|TRBJ2-1|.
CASGIRGSELSRFF
TGTGCCAGCGGTATAAGGGGAAGCGAATTGAGCCGGTTCTTC
>TRBV12-3/TRBV12-4|.|TRBJ2-3|.
CASTVGSPSTDTQYF
TGTGCCAGCACCGTAGGGTCACCTAGCACAGATACGCAGTATTTT
>TRBV9|few|TRBJ2-6|.
CASSVNSGANVLTF
TGTGCCAGCAGCGTAAACTCTGGGGCCAACGTCCTGACTTTC
>TRBV7-9|.|TRBJ1-2|TRBD1
CASSPPSQGARDYGYTF
TGTGCCAGCAGCCCCCCTTCACAGGGGGCGCGAGACTATGGCTACACCTTC
>TRBV5-1|.|TRBJ2-6|.
CASSPAAGANVLTF
TGCGCCAGCAGCCCGGCGGCTGGGGCCAACGTCCTGACTTTC
>TRBV4-3|.|TRBJ2-5|TRBD2
CASSQLAGGPFETQYF
TGCGCCAGCAGCCAATTAGCGGGGGGGCCTTTTGAGACCCAGTACTTC
>TRBV5-1|.|TRBJ2-1|.
CASSFLVSSYNEQFF
TGCGCCAGCAGCTTCTTAGTGAGCTCCTACAATGAGCAGTTCTTC